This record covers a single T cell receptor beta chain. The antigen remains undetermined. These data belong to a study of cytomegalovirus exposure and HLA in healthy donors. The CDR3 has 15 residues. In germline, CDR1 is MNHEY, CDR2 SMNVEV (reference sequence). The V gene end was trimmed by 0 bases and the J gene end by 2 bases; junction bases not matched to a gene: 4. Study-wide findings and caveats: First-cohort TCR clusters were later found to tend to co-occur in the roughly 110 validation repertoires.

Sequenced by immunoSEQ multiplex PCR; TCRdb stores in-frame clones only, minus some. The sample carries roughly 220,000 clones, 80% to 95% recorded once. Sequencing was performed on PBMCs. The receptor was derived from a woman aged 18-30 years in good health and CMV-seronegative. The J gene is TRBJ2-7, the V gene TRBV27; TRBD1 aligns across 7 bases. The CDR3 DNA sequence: TGTGCCAGCAGTTTATCCCAGGACAGGACCTACGAGCAGTACTTC. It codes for CASSLSQDRTYEQYF.